These 4 T cell receptor beta chains came from one sample sequenced in a study of blood T cell repertoires in COVID-19. Profiling relied on immunoSEQ multiplex PCR, and the TCRdb table lists in-frame clones only, not all of them. The repertoire holds 200,000 to 250,000 clones, with around 88% as singletons. Sequencing was performed on peripheral blood. The receptors here all came from a woman in her 30s with COVID-19, enrolled during active disease.

The CDR3 nucleotides read TGTGCCAGCAGCCGAGCGACTAGCGAAGATACGCAGTATTTT. As protein: CASSRATSEDTQYF. This rearrangement joins TRBV7-8 to TRBJ2-3; the match to TRBD2 covers 8 bases. The CDR3 is 14 residues long. Germline V gene data show CDR1 as SGHVS and CDR2 as FQNEAQ. The J segment lost 5 bases and the V segment lost 5 bases, leaving 6 bases of the junction unmatched.

The gene calls are TRBV16 and TRBJ2-6; D is perhaps TRBD1 (5 bases). Germline CDR1 KGHSY, CDR2 FQNENV. This CDR3 comprises 14 residues. Trimming pared 0 bases from V and 9 bases from J, leaving 9 bases between. CDR3 in DNA: TGTGCCAGCAGCCAATCCGCCGGACACAACGTCCTGACTTTC. Its translation is CASSQSAGHNVLTF.

This chain links TRBV3-1 (or the pseudogene TRBV3-2) with TRBJ2-1, with TRBD2 identical over 8 bases. Germline V CDR1 and CDR2: LGHDT, YNNKEL (reference sequence). V shed 1 base, J shed 10 bases, and the junction held 6 bases outside the gene matches. This CDR3 region has 14 residues. CDR3 bases: TGTGCCAGCAGCCAAGTGCGGGAGGCTGGCGAGCAGTTCTTC. It codes for CASSQVREAGEQFF.

This clone was counted a few times. The gene calls are TRBV4-1 and TRBJ1-2, with 7 positions matching TRBD1. J gave up 3 bases and V 5 bases, and 3 bases lay outside the gene matches. The CDR3 contains 13 residues. Per germline, CDR1 MGHRA and CDR2 YSYEKL. DNA for the CDR3: TGCGCCAGCAGCTTAACAGGGGACTATGGCTACACCTTC. It is translated as CASSLTGDYGYTF.